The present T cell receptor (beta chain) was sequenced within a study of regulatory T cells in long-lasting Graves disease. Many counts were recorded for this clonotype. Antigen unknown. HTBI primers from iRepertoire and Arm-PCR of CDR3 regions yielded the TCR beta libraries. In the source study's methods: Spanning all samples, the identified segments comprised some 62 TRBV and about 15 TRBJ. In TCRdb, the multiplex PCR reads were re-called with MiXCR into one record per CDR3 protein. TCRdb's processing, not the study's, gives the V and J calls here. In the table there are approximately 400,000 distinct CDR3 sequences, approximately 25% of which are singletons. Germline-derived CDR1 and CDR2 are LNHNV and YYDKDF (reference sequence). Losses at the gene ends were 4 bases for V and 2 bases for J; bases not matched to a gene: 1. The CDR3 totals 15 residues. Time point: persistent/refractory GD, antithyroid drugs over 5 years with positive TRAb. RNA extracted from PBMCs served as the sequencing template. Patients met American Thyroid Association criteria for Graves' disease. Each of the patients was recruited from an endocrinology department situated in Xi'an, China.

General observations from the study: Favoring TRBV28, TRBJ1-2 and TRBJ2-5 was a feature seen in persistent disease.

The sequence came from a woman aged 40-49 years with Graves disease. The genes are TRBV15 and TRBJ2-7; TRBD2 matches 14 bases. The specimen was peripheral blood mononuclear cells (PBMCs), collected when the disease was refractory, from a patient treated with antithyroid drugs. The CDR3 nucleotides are TGTGCCACCAGCACGGGACTAGCGGGAGCCTACGAGCAGTACTTC. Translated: CATSTGLAGAYEQYF.